This T cell receptor beta chain was sequenced in a study of OX40 agonist ivuxolimab in advanced cancers. General study points: More expanded clones were found, on average, in CD8+ than in CD4+ T cells. Clonal expansion by week 6 occurred in CD4+ and CD8+ blood T cells (at 0.1 to 3.0 mg/kg).

Germline values: CDR1 SGHTA, CDR2 FQGNSA. The CDR3 runs 12 residues. Trimming left V 1 base short and J 7 bases short, with 7 bases between. Method: immunoSEQ multiplex PCR; TCRdb's copy keeps in-frame clones and lacks some. This sample has roughly 80,000 clones, with 85% to 95% found just once. As for this clone: Its antigen is undetermined. This CDR3 is also generated by other DNA sequences in the sample.

This chain joins TRBV7-2 and TRBJ1-2; the D is unclear. Sample: CD4+ or CD8+ T cells sorted from blood, taken in a trial of the OX40 agonist ivuxolimab. The TCR comes from an adult with an advanced solid tumor such as melanoma, head and neck, liver or kidney cancer. The CDR3 is CASSLGDRGYTF. As DNA, the CDR3 is TGTGCCAGCAGCTTAGGAGATCGTGGCTACACCTTC.